A selection of T cell receptor beta chains follows, all from one sample in a study of blood T cell repertoires in COVID-19. Clones were read by immunoSEQ multiplex PCR, and TCRdb kept only the in-frame ones, dropping some. This table has 70,000 or so clones, 65% to 90% appearing once. Material: peripheral blood. The receptors originated from a man in his 70s with active or convalescent COVID-19. Each CDR3 is given with its conserved first and last residue. A D gene is named only where the DNA matches it firmly. Clone size, where shown, is once, few, many, or a class for clones that have expanded.

TGTGCCAGCAGTTTAGGACAGATCTACGAGCAGTACTTC	CASSLGQIYEQYF	.	TRBV28	TRBJ2-7	.
TGTGCCACCAGTGATAGGGGGGGGCTGGATGAGCAGTTCTTC	CATSDRGGLDEQFF	.	TRBV24-1	TRBJ2-1	.
TGTGCCAGCAGCCAGAGGCCCCCGGGGGGTTATAATTCACCCCTCCACTTT	CASSQRPPGGYNSPLHF	.	TRBV3-1/TRBV3-2	TRBJ1-6	.
TGCAGCGTTACAACAGGGGTCGGCGAGCAGTACTTC	CSVTTGVGEQYF	TRBD1	TRBV29-1	TRBJ2-7	.
TGTGCCAGCAGCTTCCAGGGTTTCAGCAATCAGCCCCAGCATTTT	CASSFQGFSNQPQHF	.	TRBV7-2	TRBJ1-5	.
TGTGCCAGCAGTTTAGCTAGATGGAATGGTAACACTGAAGCTTTCTTT	CASSLARWNGNTEAFF	.	TRBV27	TRBJ1-1	.
TGTGCCAGCAGAGGACAGGGGGCTGATAATTCACCCCTCCACTTT	CASRGQGADNSPLHF	TRBD1	TRBV7-9	TRBJ1-6	.
TGTGCCAGCAGCTTAGGGACAGCGAGCTATGGCTACACCTTC	CASSLGTASYGYTF	.	TRBV7-9	TRBJ1-2	.
TGTGCCAGCAGTGAACGTCGACTAGCGGGATACTACGAGCAGTACTTC	CASSERRLAGYYEQYF	TRBD2	TRBV6-1	TRBJ2-7	few
TGTGCCAGATCCGGGGTGGGTACTGAAGCTTTCTTT	CARSGVGTEAFF	.	TRBV2	TRBJ1-1	.
TGTGCCAGCAGCGGACAGGCGGACTCCTATAATTCACCCCTCCACTTT	CASSGQADSYNSPLHF	TRBD1	TRBV28	TRBJ1-6	.
TGTGCCAGCAGAACCCACAGGGACCGACAGTTCTTC	CASRTHRDRQFF	.	TRBV28	TRBJ2-1	.
TGTGCCTGGGTAACAGGGATTGAGCAGTTCTTC	CAWVTGIEQFF	.	TRBV30	TRBJ2-1	.
TGTGCCAGTACCGCGGACAGCTATGGCTACACCTTC	CASTADSYGYTF	.	TRBV19	TRBJ1-2	.
TGTGCCAGCTCCGCCCAGGGAAACTCTGGAAACACCATATATTTT	CASSAQGNSGNTIYF	.	TRBV9	TRBJ1-3	once
TGTGCCAGCACCCAGGACAGTTCCAATTCACCCCTCCACTTT	CASTQDSSNSPLHF	.	TRBV28	TRBJ1-6	.
TGTGCCACCAGCAGAGTAACGGACGGCACTAGCGGGAGGGCCCTGGGCGGGGAGCTGTTTTTT	CATSRVTDGTSGRALGGELFF	TRBD2	TRBV15	TRBJ2-2	.
TGTGCCAGCTCACCAGGCCTGTCGACGGGGGAGGGTGGCTACACCTTC	CASSPGLSTGEGGYTF	.	TRBV18	TRBJ1-2	.
TGTGCCTGGGGCCACTATACCGGCAACACCGGGGAGCTGTTTTTT	CAWGHYTGNTGELFF	.	TRBV30	TRBJ2-2	.
TGTGCCACCAGTGATTTCCAGGCTACGAAGCAGTACTTC	CATSDFQATKQYF	.	TRBV24-1	TRBJ2-7	few
TGTGCCAGCAGCCAGTGGGACAGGGAGCAGTACTTC	CASSQWDREQYF	TRBD1	TRBV14	TRBJ2-7	.
TGTGCCAGCTCTCGCTTGGAGGCCAAAAACATTCAGTACTTC	CASSRLEAKNIQYF	.	TRBV5-5	TRBJ2-4	.
TGTGCCACCAGTGAACCGGGACACGGGAACACCGGGGAGCTGTTTTTT	CATSEPGHGNTGELFF	.	TRBV24-1	TRBJ2-2	.
TGTGCCAGCAGCTTCTTTCCGCGGGAGGAGACCCAGTACTTC	CASSFFPREETQYF	TRBD2	TRBV5-8	TRBJ2-5	once
TGTGCCAGTAGTCCCCAGGCAGGGTTACAAGAGACCCAGTACTTC	CASSPQAGLQETQYF	.	TRBV19	TRBJ2-5	.
TGTGCCAGCAGCCCCGACAGGGAATGGTTGAACACTGAAGCTTTCTTT	CASSPDREWLNTEAFF	TRBD1	TRBV7-9	TRBJ1-1	.
TGCGCCAGCAGCTTGTCCGGTGGGAACACTGAAGCTTTCTTT	CASSLSGGNTEAFF	.	TRBV5-1	TRBJ1-1	.
TGTGCCAGCAGTATACAGGGGAGAGAAAAACTGTTTTTT	CASSIQGREKLFF	TRBD1	TRBV7-9	TRBJ1-4	.
TGTGCCAGCAGTTCGTCCATCACTTACAATGAGCAGTTCTTC	CASSSSITYNEQFF	.	TRBV2	TRBJ2-1	.
TGTGCCAGCAGCTTACTAGCGGGAGGGCCGGGTGAGCAGTTCTTC	CASSLLAGGPGEQFF	TRBD2	TRBV7-9	TRBJ2-1	few
TGTGCTAGTGGTTTGGGAAAGACAGGGTTAGAGGGCTACACCTTC	CASGLGKTGLEGYTF	TRBD1	TRBV12-5	TRBJ1-2	.
TGTGCCAGCAGTGTTGCAGTTCGCGAGCAGTACTTC	CASSVAVREQYF	.	TRBV2	TRBJ2-7	few
TGTGCCAGTAGCTCCGTTGGACAGTTTAGCAATCAGCCCCAGCATTTT	CASSSVGQFSNQPQHF	.	TRBV19	TRBJ1-5	.
TGTGCCAGCAGCTTGAGTCAGGGAGGCACCGGGGAGCTGTTTTTT	CASSLSQGGTGELFF	.	TRBV5-5	TRBJ2-2	.
TGTGCCAGCAGGAGGGGGCCGAACACTGAAGCTTTCTTT	CASRRGPNTEAFF	TRBD1	TRBV2	TRBJ1-1	.
TGTGCCAGCAGCAAAGTCGGGACAGGGGTCCTTAAGCAGTACTTC	CASSKVGTGVLKQYF	TRBD1	TRBV6-2/TRBV6-3	TRBJ2-7	.
TGTGCCAGCTCACCACCGAGAAGGACTAGCTCTGGAAACACCATATATTTT	CASSPPRRTSSGNTIYF	.	TRBV18	TRBJ1-3	.
TGTGCCAGCAGGCATTATATGAGCAATGAGCAGTTCTTC	CASRHYMSNEQFF	.	TRBV7-9	TRBJ2-1	.
TGTGCCAGCAGCCAACGGGACAGAGGGGGCTACACCTTC	CASSQRDRGGYTF	TRBD1	TRBV4-2	TRBJ1-2	.
TGTGCCAGTAGTAAGGGACTACCTCAAGAGACCCAGTACTTC	CASSKGLPQETQYF	TRBD2	TRBV19	TRBJ2-5	.
TGTGCCATCAGTGAGCGGGAGGGCCCAGCCAAAAACATTCAGTACTTC	CAISEREGPAKNIQYF	TRBD2	TRBV10-3	TRBJ2-4	.
TGTGCCAGCAGTCCAGACATCGCTAGCAATCAGCCCCAGCATTTT	CASSPDIASNQPQHF	.	TRBV27	TRBJ1-5	.
TGCAGCATACAGACATTGAACACTGAAGCTTTCTTT	CSIQTLNTEAFF	.	TRBV29-1	TRBJ1-1	.
TGTGCCAGCAGCTTAGTCGCAGGGTTCGTCTACAATGAGCAGTTCTTC	CASSLVAGFVYNEQFF	.	TRBV7-2	TRBJ2-1	.
TGTGCCACCTATACAGGGACAGGGGGCTATGGCTACACCTTC	CATYTGTGGYGYTF	TRBD1	TRBV27	TRBJ1-2	.
TGTGCCAGCAGCTTAGCGGTAGCGGAGAGCACAGATACGCAGTATTTT	CASSLAVAESTDTQYF	.	TRBV7-9	TRBJ2-3	.
TGTGCCAGCAGTTTCTTGCGCGGATACTACAATGAGCAGTTCTTC	CASSFLRGYYNEQFF	.	TRBV28	TRBJ2-1	.
TGTGCCAGCAGCAAAGCTAATGGCTACACCTTC	CASSKANGYTF	.	TRBV21-1	TRBJ1-2	.
TGTGCCAGTAGCCCCCCCGGGGGGACCTATGATGACTACACCTTC	CASSPPGGTYDDYTF	.	TRBV19	TRBJ1-2	once
TGTGCCAGCAGTTTAGATATGAACACTGAAGCTTTCTTT	CASSLDMNTEAFF	.	TRBV12-3/TRBV12-4	TRBJ1-1	.
TGTGCCAGCAGTTTCGGCCGGGAGCCCCACGAGCAGTACTTC	CASSFGREPHEQYF	.	TRBV27	TRBJ2-7	once
TGCAGCGTTGAGGGGGGGCTAGCGGGTTCGAACACCGGGGAGCTGTTTTTT	CSVEGGLAGSNTGELFF	TRBD2	TRBV29-1	TRBJ2-2	.
TGTGCCTGGAGTAAGGGACTAGCCTACAATGAGCAGTTCTTC	CAWSKGLAYNEQFF	TRBD2	TRBV30	TRBJ2-1	.
TGTGCCTTAAGCGAGAGCAGGGCGAACCTCTATGGCTACACCTTC	CALSESRANLYGYTF	.	TRBV2	TRBJ1-2	.
TGTGCCAGCAGCCGCAGGATGTACTCCTACGAGCAGTACTTC	CASSRRMYSYEQYF	.	TRBV3-1/TRBV3-2	TRBJ2-7	.
TGTGCCACCAGCGACAAAAGGGGGCTAAGCACAGATACGCAGTATTTT	CATSDKRGLSTDTQYF	TRBD1	TRBV24-1	TRBJ2-3	.
TGTGCCAGCAGTTCCGCCTACGAGCAGTACTTC	CASSSAYEQYF	.	TRBV28	TRBJ2-7	.